This note documents a single T cell receptor (beta chain) sequence. Its specificity is unknown. Trimming removed 5 bases at V and 6 bases at J, with 18 bases between. This CDR3 has 15 amino acids. CDR1 and CDR2 (germline): SGHRS, YFSETQ. The sample comes from a study of cytomegalovirus exposure and HLA in healthy donors. Study outcomes and limitations: Later analysis identified about 18,000 TCR beta sequences associated with HLA alleles, using a false discovery rate threshold of 0.05. One cluster of highly shared sequence variants probably arose as a sequencing artifact. It was assumed in the presence/absence analyses that sequencing depth was roughly uniform across donors. A link between a missense DCLRE1C variant and TCR beta V- and J-gene trimming emerged from a later analysis.

Use of 60 Vbeta and 13 Jbeta primers characterized the PCR. Using immunoSEQ multiplex PCR, the repertoire was profiled, and TCRdb retains in-frame clones only, with some absent. Seen here are about 160,000 clones, approximately 80% observed once, and the top ten hold roughly 13%. Sequencing was performed on PBMCs. V usage is TRBV5-1 and J usage is TRBJ2-1; possible D gene TRBD1, 8 bases. This receptor was taken from a woman aged 45-59 years in good health and CMV-seronegative. The CDR3 DNA is TGCGCCAGCAGATCGACAGGGGAGGGATTCAATGAGCAGTTCTTC. This codes for CASRSTGEGFNEQFF.